The source of this T cell receptor (beta chain) is a study of T cell repertoires and HLA-DP antigens. As for this clone: Its specificity is not known.

Germline V gene sequence: CDR1 MNHNS, CDR2 SASEGT. The CDR3 loop spans 15 amino acids. The trim removed 7 bases at V and 4 bases at J, leaving 9 bases unmatched. Libraries were prepared by immunoSEQ multiplex PCR; TCRdb keeps only in-frame clonotypes and omits some of them. The table shows over 60,000 clones, with around four fifths occurring only once. Sequencing used CD4+ T cells from PBMCs. The TCR was taken from a man aged 60-69 years in good health and CMV-seronegative. The chain links TRBV6-1 to TRBJ1-1; 10 bases map to TRBD1. CDR3 amino acids: CASTKPRTGGTEAFF. CDR3 sequence (DNA): TGTGCCAGCACTAAGCCCCGGACAGGGGGCACTGAAGCTTTCTTT.